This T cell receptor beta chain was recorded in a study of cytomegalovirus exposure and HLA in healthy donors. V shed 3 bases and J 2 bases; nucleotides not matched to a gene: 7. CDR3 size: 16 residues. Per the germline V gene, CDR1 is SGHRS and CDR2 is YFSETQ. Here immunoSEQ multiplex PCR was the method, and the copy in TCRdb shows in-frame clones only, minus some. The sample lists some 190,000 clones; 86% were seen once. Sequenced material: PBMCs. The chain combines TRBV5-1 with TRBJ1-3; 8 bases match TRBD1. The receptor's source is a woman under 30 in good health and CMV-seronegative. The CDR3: CASSWDTGGAGNTIYF. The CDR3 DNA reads TGCGCCAGCAGCTGGGATACAGGGGGAGCTGGAAACACCATATATTTT.